This is a list of T cell receptor beta chains from one sample in a study of cytomegalovirus exposure and HLA in healthy donors. Profiled with immunoSEQ multiplex PCR; TCRdb holds only in-frame clones, not every one. The specimen's table records some 41,000 clones. The sequenced sample was PBMCs. The source of these receptors is a male donor in good health and CMV-seronegative. Both conserved end residues are part of each CDR3. A D gene is named only where the DNA matches it firmly.

TRBD2	TRBV6-1	TRBJ2-3	CASSATSGGTDTQYF	TGTGCCAGCAGTGCGACTAGCGGGGGGACAGATACGCAGTATTTT
-	TRBV7-3	TRBJ2-3	CASSLTSAYTDTQYF	TGTGCCAGCAGCTTAACTAGCGCCTACACAGATACGCAGTATTTT
TRBD1	TRBV19	TRBJ1-5	CASSALNRGQRAQHF	TGTGCCAGTAGTGCGCTAAACAGGGGGCAAAGGGCCCAGCATTTT
TRBD1	TRBV6-6	TRBJ2-5	CASSRPGQGRETQYF	TGTGCCAGCAGTAGGCCGGGACAGGGGCGGGAGACCCAGTACTTC
-	TRBV2	TRBJ2-2	CASSVGHTNTGELFF	TGTGCCAGCAGTGTGGGGCACACGAACACCGGGGAGCTGTTTTTT
TRBD2	TRBV5-1	TRBJ2-5	CASSFGGGAVETQYF	TGCGCCAGCAGCTTCGGCGGGGGGGCCGTAGAGACCCAGTACTTC
TRBD1	TRBV27	TRBJ1-2	CASSPTWTGDGGYTF	TGTGCCAGCAGTCCCACCTGGACAGGGGATGGTGGCTACACCTTC
-	TRBV19	TRBJ2-5	CASSPWEATQETQYF	TGTGCCAGTAGTCCGTGGGAGGCTACACAAGAGACCCAGTACTTC
-	TRBV6-5	TRBJ2-2	CASRGAGELFF	TGTGCCAGCAGGGGAGCCGGGGAGCTGTTTTTT
TRBD1	TRBV7-8	TRBJ1-4	CASSPRQGGKEKLFF	TGTGCCAGCAGTCCCCGACAGGGAGGAAAAGAAAAACTGTTTTTT
-	TRBV5-6	TRBJ1-1	CASSNRNTEAFF	TGTGCCAGCAGCAATCGGAACACTGAAGCTTTCTTT
-	TRBV6-1	TRBJ2-3	CASRKIASDTQYF	TGTGCCAGCAGAAAGATAGCCTCAGATACGCAGTATTTT
TRBD1	TRBV19	TRBJ2-7	CATRSDRGLYEQYF	TGTGCCACTCGGAGCGACAGGGGGCTCTACGAGCAGTACTTC
TRBD1	TRBV4-1	TRBJ1-1	CASSRATGIGTEAFF	TGCGCCAGCAGCCGCGCGACAGGGATAGGAACTGAAGCTTTCTTT
-	TRBV10-1	TRBJ2-7	CASSDRGIGTYEQYF	TGCGCCAGCAGTGACAGGGGAATAGGAACCTACGAGCAGTACTTC
-	TRBV25-1	TRBJ1-4	CATRPTRDNEKLFF	TGTGCCACTAGACCGACCCGGGATAATGAAAAACTGTTTTTT
-	TRBV11-2	TRBJ2-5	CASSPRDYQETQYF	TGTGCCAGCAGCCCCAGAGACTACCAAGAGACCCAGTACTTC
-	TRBV25-1	TRBJ1-2	CASSDSGGNFKDGYTF	TGTGCCAGCAGTGACTCGGGGGGAAATTTTAAAGATGGCTACACCTTC
TRBD1	TRBV19	TRBJ2-7	CASSIPGGSSYEQYF	TGTGCCAGTAGTATCCCAGGGGGTTCCTCCTACGAGCAGTACTTC
-	TRBV10-3	TRBJ2-7	CAITPQETYEQYF	TGTGCCATCACTCCACAGGAGACCTACGAGCAGTACTTC
-	TRBV6-6	TRBJ2-6	CASSSRGGSGANVLTF	TGTGCCAGCAGTTCTCGGGGTGGCTCCGGGGCCAACGTCCTGACTTTC
-	TRBV6-6	TRBJ2-5	CASSYGPGEGEQYF	TGTGCCAGCAGTTACGGGCCTGGGGAGGGGGAGCAGTACTTC
-	TRBV19	TRBJ2-1	CASSISGGPWEQFF	TGTGCCAGTAGTATCTCCGGGGGGCCCTGGGAGCAGTTCTTC
-	TRBV23-1	TRBJ2-7	CASSQTDLYEQYF	TGCGCCAGCAGTCAAACGGACTTATACGAGCAGTACTTC
TRBD2	TRBV27	TRBJ2-3	CASSVGGASTDTQYF	TGTGCCAGCTCAGTCGGGGGGGCGAGCACAGATACGCAGTATTTT
-	TRBV6-1	TRBJ1-6	CASSEREGFSWASYNSYNSPLHF	TGTGCCAGCAGTGAAAGAGAAGGCTTTAGTTGGGCTTCCTATAATTCCTATAATTCACCCCTCCACTTT
TRBD1	TRBV9	TRBJ2-2	CASSYQTGPTGELFF	TGTGCCAGCAGTTACCAGACAGGGCCCACCGGGGAGCTGTTTTTT
-	TRBV11-2	TRBJ1-2	CASSLFSSSAYGYTF	TGTGCCAGCAGCTTATTTAGCTCGTCAGCGTATGGCTACACCTTC
-	TRBV7-6	TRBJ1-1	CASSLDISNTEAFF	TGTGCCAGCAGCTTAGACATTTCGAACACTGAAGCTTTCTTT
TRBD1	TRBV13	TRBJ2-3	CAGDRGTDTQYF	TGTGCCGGGGACAGGGGCACAGATACGCAGTATTTT